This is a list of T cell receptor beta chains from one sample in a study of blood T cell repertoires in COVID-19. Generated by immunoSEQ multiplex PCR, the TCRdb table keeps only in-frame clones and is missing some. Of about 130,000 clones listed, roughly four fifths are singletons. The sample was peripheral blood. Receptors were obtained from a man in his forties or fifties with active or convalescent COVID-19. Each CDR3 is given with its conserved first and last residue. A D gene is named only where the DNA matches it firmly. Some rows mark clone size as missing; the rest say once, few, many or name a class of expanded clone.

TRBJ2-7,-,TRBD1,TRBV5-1,TGCGCCAGCAGCATCCCGGGACAGGGAACCGAGCAGTACTTC,CASSIPGQGTEQYF
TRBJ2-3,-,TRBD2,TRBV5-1,TGCGCCAGCAGCTTGGATGTGGCTAGCGGGGGGGCAGATACGCAGTATTTT,CASSLDVASGGADTQYF
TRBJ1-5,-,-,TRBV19,TGTGCCCATAGGAGTGTAGTAGGGACACCCATCTCTCAGGGACCTAATACCAATCAGCCCCAGCATTTT,CAHRSVVGTPISQGPNTNQPQHF
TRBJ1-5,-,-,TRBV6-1,TGTGCCAGCAGTGAAGCAAGCGTTAGCAATCAGCCCCAGCATTTT,CASSEASVSNQPQHF
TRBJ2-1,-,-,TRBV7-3,TGTGCCAGCAGCCCAACTGGAGCCGGTGAGCAGTTCTTC,CASSPTGAGEQFF
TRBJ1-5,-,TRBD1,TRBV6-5,TGTGCCAGCAGTTCCGGACAGGGGGCTAGCAATCAGCCCCAGCATTTT,CASSSGQGASNQPQHF
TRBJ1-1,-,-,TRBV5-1,TGCGCCAGCAGGCGCGACATGAACACTGAAGCTTTCTTT,CASRRDMNTEAFF
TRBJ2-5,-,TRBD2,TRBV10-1,TGCGCCAGCAGTGACCGGACTAGCGGTAAAGAGACCCAGTACTTC,CASSDRTSGKETQYF
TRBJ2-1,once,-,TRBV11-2,TGTGCCAGCAGCTTCCCCGTGGGGAGGGGGGACTACAATGAGCAGTTCTTC,CASSFPVGRGDYNEQFF
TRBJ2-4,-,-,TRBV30,TGTGCCTGGAGAGGGGGTGCCAAAAACATTCAGTACTTC,CAWRGGAKNIQYF
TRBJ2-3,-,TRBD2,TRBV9,TGTGCCAGCAGCTTCAGACTAGCGGGGGAAGATACGCAGTATTTT,CASSFRLAGEDTQYF
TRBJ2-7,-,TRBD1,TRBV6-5,TGTGCCAGCAGAAGTGGACAGGGAGGTGCGGGTGAGCAGTACTTC,CASRSGQGGAGEQYF
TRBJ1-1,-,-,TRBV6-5,TGTGCCAGCAGTTACGCAGGGGAAGCTTTCTTT,CASSYAGEAFF
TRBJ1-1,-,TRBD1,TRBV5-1,TGCGCCAGCACTCGAGCAGGGGGGCTACACACTGAAGCTTTCTTT,CASTRAGGLHTEAFF
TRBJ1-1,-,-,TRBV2,TGTGCCAGCAGTTTACAGGGGAACACTGAAGCTTTCTTT,CASSLQGNTEAFF
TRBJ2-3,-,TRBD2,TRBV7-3,TGTGCCAGCAGCTTAAGGGCTAGCGGGACTAGCACAGATACGCAGTATTTT,CASSLRASGTSTDTQYF
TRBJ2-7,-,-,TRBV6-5,TGTGCCAGCAGGCCCACCGGGTACGAGCAGTACTTC,CASRPTGYEQYF
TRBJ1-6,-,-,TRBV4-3,TGCGCCAGCAGCCAAGGCCAGCAGGATTCACCCCTCCACTTT,CASSQGQQDSPLHF
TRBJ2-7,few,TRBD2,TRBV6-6,TGTGCCAGCCATTGGGAGGGTCCGAGCGAGCAGTACTTC,CASHWEGPSEQYF
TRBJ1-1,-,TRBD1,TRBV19,TGTGCCAGTATCAGGTCGATGACAGGGGGGATGAACACTGAAGCTTTCTTT,CASIRSMTGGMNTEAFF
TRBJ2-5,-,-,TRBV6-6,TGTGCCAGCAGTCCCAGGGGAGGGGCGGTGGAGACCCAGTACTTC,CASSPRGGAVETQYF
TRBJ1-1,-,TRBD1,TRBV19,TGTGCCAGTACTAGGGACAGGGATATAAACACTGAAGCTTTCTTT,CASTRDRDINTEAFF
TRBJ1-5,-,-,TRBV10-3,TGTGCCATCAGTGAGGGGAGGGAAAGCAATCAGCCCCAGCATTTT,CAISEGRESNQPQHF
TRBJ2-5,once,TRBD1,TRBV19,TGTGCCAGTAGTGGCAGGGGGTTCGAGACCCAGTACTTC,CASSGRGFETQYF
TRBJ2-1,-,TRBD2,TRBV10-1,TGCGCCAGCAGTCGGACTAGCGGGGGGGCCAAGGATGAGCAGTTCTTC,CASSRTSGGAKDEQFF
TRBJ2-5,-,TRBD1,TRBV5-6,TGTGCCAGCAGCTTTGGACAGGCTCAAGAGACCCAGTACTTC,CASSFGQAQETQYF
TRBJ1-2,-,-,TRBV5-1,TGCGCCAGCAGCTTGGGGACAGCTCTAACTAACTATGGCTACACCTTC,CASSLGTALTNYGYTF
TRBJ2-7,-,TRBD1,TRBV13,TGTGCCAGCAGCTTATATGGGACAGGTGCCTACGAGCAGTACTTC,CASSLYGTGAYEQYF
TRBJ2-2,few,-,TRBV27,TGTGCCAGCAGTTTTGATTGGTCCAGGGTGAACACCGGGGAGCTGTTTTTT,CASSFDWSRVNTGELFF
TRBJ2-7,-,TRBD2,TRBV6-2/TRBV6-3,TGTGCCAGCAGTTACCGGGGACTACACTACGAGCAGTACTTC,CASSYRGLHYEQYF
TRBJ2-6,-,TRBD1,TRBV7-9,TGTGCCAGCAGAGGTTCTGGACAGGACGAATCTGGGGCCAACGTCCTGACTTTC,CASRGSGQDESGANVLTF
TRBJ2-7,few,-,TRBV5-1,TGCGCCAGCAGCTTGGAGGGGTTCTACGAGCAGTACTTC,CASSLEGFYEQYF
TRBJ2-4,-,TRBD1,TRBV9,TGTGCCAGCAGCGGACAGGGGAACATTCAGTACTTC,CASSGQGNIQYF
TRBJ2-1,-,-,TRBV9,TGTGCCAGCAGCCCCCACCCCTCAGGGATCCCCTACAATGAGCAGTTCTTC,CASSPHPSGIPYNEQFF
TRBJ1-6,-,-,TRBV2,TGTGCCAGCGGAGCGGACAGCAGCTCCTATAATTCACCCCTCCACTTT,CASGADSSSYNSPLHF
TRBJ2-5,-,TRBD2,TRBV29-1,TGCAGCGCTAAATCCTCCGGGACTAGCGGGCGGGTTTCTCGGGAGACCCAGTACTTC,CSAKSSGTSGRVSRETQYF
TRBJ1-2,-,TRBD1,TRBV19,TGTGCCAGTAGTATTACAGGGGTTTCGGGTGTCTACACCTTC,CASSITGVSGVYTF
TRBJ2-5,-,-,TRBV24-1,TGTGCCACCAGTGATACCGGGACCCAGTACTTC,CATSDTGTQYF
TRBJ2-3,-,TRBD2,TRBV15,TGTGCCACCCGCGGGCGGGAGAGCACAGATACGCAGTATTTT,CATRGRESTDTQYF
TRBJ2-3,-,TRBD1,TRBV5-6,TGTGCCAGCAGAAGACAGGGAGGCACAGATACGCAGTATTTT,CASRRQGGTDTQYF
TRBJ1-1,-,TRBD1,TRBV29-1,TGCAGCGTTGAAGGGACAGGGGTATACGCTGAAGCTTTCTTT,CSVEGTGVYAEAFF
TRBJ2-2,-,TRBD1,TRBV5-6,TGTGCCAGCAGCTTGGACAGGGGGCCCTCCGGGGAGCTGTTTTTT,CASSLDRGPSGELFF
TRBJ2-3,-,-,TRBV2,TGTGCCAGCAGCCCTGGGTCCTCGGGTACAGATACGCAGTATTTT,CASSPGSSGTDTQYF
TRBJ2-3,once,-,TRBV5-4,TGTGCCAGCAGCGGGGGGGGCCCCACAGATACGCAGTATTTT,CASSGGGPTDTQYF
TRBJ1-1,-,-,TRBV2,TGTGCCAGCAGTGAAAATGCGTACACTGAAGCTTTCTTT,CASSENAYTEAFF
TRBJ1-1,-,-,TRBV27,TGTGCCAGCAGTTTATTCGTCCCAGGGGCGCTGGGAACTGAAGCTTTCTTT,CASSLFVPGALGTEAFF
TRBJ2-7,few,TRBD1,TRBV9,TGTGCCAGCAGCGTAGGGGGACAGGCTGCCTACGAGCAGTACTTC,CASSVGGQAAYEQYF
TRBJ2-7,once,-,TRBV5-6,TGTGCCAGCAGCTCACAGGGACCCTACGAGCAGTACTTC,CASSSQGPYEQYF
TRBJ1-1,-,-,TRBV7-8,TGTGCCAGCAGTCAATTCATTAACACTGAAGCTTTCTTT,CASSQFINTEAFF
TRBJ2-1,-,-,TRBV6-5,TGTGCCAGCAGGGTCCGGACAGCCCTAGGCAATGAGCAGTTCTTC,CASRVRTALGNEQFF
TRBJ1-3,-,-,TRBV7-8,TGTGCCAGCAGCTTCGCAGGGTCCAACACCATATATTTT,CASSFAGSNTIYF
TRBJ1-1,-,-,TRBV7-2,TGTGCCAGCAGCTTCTCGGGAGGGTATGAAGCTTTCTTT,CASSFSGGYEAFF
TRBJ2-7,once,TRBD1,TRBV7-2,TGTGCCAGCAGCCTACAGGGGCTGTCCTACGAGCAGTACTTC,CASSLQGLSYEQYF
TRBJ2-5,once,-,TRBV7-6,TGTGCCAGCAGCTTAGGTCAGCCAGCGGAGACCCAGTACTTC,CASSLGQPAETQYF
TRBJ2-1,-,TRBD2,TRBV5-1,TGCGCCAGCAGCTTACTAGCGGGGGGCTACAATGAGCAGTTCTTC,CASSLLAGGYNEQFF
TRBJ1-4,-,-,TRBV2,TGTGCCAGCAGGGAAGGGATAGGGGGGGCTGCTGAAAAACTGTTTTTT,CASREGIGGAAEKLFF
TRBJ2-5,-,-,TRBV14,TGTGCCAGCAGCCAAGTCCGAGGATGGGAGACCCAGTACTTC,CASSQVRGWETQYF
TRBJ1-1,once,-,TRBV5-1,TGCGCCAGCAGCTTGACAGGGCAATACATGAACACTGAAGCTTTCTTT,CASSLTGQYMNTEAFF
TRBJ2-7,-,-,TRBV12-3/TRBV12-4,TGTGCCAGCAGACCGGGATCCTCGCCGGGGCAGTACTTC,CASRPGSSPGQYF